The subject of this entry is one T cell receptor (beta chain). Its antigen remains undetermined. It has no much larger one-base neighbor in the sample; base qualities were not kept. Preparation of the library involved the immunoSEQ multiplex PCR assay. The table comes from immuneACCESS by way of TCRdb, which keeps in-frame sequences with V and J called. Part of the clones is missing from these tables; in studies checked, under half for an unresolved V gene and the rest for unknown reasons. This sample comprises about 130,000 clones, about 94% of them detected only once. Together, the top ten hold 12% to 15% of the sample. This specimen comes from a study of control samples from healthy donors and cancer patients (dated by TCRdb to 2019 to 2021). From a lookup of the germline V gene, CDR1 and CDR2 are MDHEN and SYDVKM. The CDR3 sequence holds 14 residues, the cysteine and phenylalanine included. Of the read, only the CDR3 DNA is kept; its 42 bases are in frame from base 1. V lost 9 bases and J lost 3 bases; the stretch between them is 17 bases long.

This TCR was sampled from a man between 60 and 75 years old with colorectal cancer. The sample comprised PBMCs. The chain uses TRBV28 and TRBJ1-1; perhaps TRBD1 is the D gene, with 5 bases matching. The DNA reads as follows: TGTGCCAGTCGAACAGGATCTTTGGACACTGAAGCTTTCTTT. It translates to CASRTGSLDTEAFF.